This TCR beta chain was documented in a study of T-cell memory formation after mild COVID-19. Study-wide results and caveats: Chiefly within CM and EM were the contracting CD4+ clones; CD8+ ones were within EMRA. Clones from the second wave (peaking day 37) had unconfirmed SARS-CoV-2 specificity.

TCRdb fed the 5' RACE reads into MiXCR, producing one record per CDR3 protein. The repertoire holds tens of thousands of distinct CDR3 sequences, with around 16% as singletons. Trimming took off 6 bases at V and 1 base at J, with 15 bases between the two ends. This CDR3 contains 16 residues. A word on this clonotype: Its antigen is as yet unknown.

The receptor's source is a man between 18 and 29 years old who had mild COVID-19 (a few samples of this study predate the infection). Cell type and time point are not known. This chain links TRBV12-3 or TRBV12-4 with TRBJ2-2, with D possibly TRBD2 on 6 matching bases. Input material: PBMCs or a T cell subset sorted from them (not recorded which). CDR3 residues: CASRPSGLMNTGELFF. DNA of the CDR3: TGTGCCAGCAGACCCTCGGGACTGATGAACACCGGGGAGCTGTTTTTT.